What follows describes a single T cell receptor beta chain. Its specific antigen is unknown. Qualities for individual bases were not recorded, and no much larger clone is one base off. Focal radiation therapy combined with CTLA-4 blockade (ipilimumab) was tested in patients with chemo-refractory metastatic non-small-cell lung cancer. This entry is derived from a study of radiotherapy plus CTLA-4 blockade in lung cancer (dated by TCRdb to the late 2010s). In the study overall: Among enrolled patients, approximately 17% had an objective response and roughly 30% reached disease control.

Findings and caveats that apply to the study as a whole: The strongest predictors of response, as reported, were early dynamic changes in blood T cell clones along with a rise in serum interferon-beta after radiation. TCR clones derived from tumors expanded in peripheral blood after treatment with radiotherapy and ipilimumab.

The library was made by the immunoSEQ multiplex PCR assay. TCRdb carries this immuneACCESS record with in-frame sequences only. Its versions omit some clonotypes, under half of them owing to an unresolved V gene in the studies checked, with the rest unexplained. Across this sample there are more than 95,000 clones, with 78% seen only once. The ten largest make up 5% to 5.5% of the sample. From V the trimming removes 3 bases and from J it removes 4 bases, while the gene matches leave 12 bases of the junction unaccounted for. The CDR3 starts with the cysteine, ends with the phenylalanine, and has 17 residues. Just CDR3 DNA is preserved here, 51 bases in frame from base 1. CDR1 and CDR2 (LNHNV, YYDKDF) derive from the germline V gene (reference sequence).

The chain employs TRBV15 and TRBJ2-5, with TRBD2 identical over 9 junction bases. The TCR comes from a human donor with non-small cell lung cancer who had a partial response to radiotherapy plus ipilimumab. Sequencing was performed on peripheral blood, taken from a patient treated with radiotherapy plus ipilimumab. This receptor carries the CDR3 CATSRGYSGSGAETQYF. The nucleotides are TGTGCCACCAGCAGGGGATATAGCGGGAGCGGGGCAGAGACCCAGTACTTC.